The rows below give T cell receptor beta chains drawn from one sample of a study of T-cell memory formation after mild COVID-19. TCRdb ran MiXCR on the 5' RACE reads and lists one entry per CDR3 protein. This repertoire shows 190,000 or so distinct CDR3 sequences, under 30% found once; its top ten account for about an eighth. Sequencing was carried out using PBMCs or a T cell subset sorted from them (not recorded which). The receptors come from an adult woman who had mild COVID-19 (a few samples of this study predate the infection). Cell type and time point are not known. The CDR3 runs from the conserved cysteine through the conserved F or W. D genes are given only for firm matches. The size entry is marked missing in some rows and otherwise reads once, few, many or a size class.

CDR3 length,V gene,D gene,J gene,clone size,CDR3 DNA,CDR3 protein
16,TRBV4-1,TRBD1,TRBJ2-3,.,TGCGCCAGCAGCCAAGAGGGGACAGGAGCCACAGATACGCAGTATTTT,CASSQEGTGATDTQYF
13,TRBV18,.,TRBJ2-3,.,TGTGCCAGCTCACCATCCCGGAGTGGTACGCAGTATTTT,CASSPSRSGTQYF
13,TRBV11-2,TRBD2,TRBJ2-1,.,TGTGCCAGCAGGGCGGGAGGAGGGAATGAGCAGTTCTTC,CASRAGGGNEQFF
14,TRBV25-1,.,TRBJ2-2,few,TGTGCCAGCAGTGACGTTGGCTACACCGGGGAGCTGTTTTTT,CASSDVGYTGELFF
16,TRBV5-1,TRBD2,TRBJ2-1,few,TGCGCCAGCAGCTTGGGTACTAGCGAGGTGTACAATGAGCAGTTCTTC,CASSLGTSEVYNEQFF
14,TRBV9,.,TRBJ2-5,.,TGTGCCAGCAGCCCCCGGGTAGCTGTGGAGACCCAGTACTTC,CASSPRVAVETQYF
13,TRBV20-1,.,TRBJ2-1,many,TGCAGTGCTAGCCTAGCAGGTGTGGGTGAGCAGTTCTTC,CSASLAGVGEQFF
16,TRBV18,TRBD1,TRBJ1-5,.,TGTGCCAGCTCACCAGGTGGACAGGGGTCCCTCCAGCCCCAGCATTTT,CASSPGGQGSLQPQHF
10,TRBV29-1,.,TRBJ2-3,.,TGCAGCTGCACCACAGATACGCAGTATTTT,CSCTTDTQYF
13,TRBV6-5,TRBD1,TRBJ1-2,few,TGTGCCAGCAGCCACGGACAGGTCAATGGCTACACCTTC,CASSHGQVNGYTF
13,TRBV29-1,.,TRBJ2-7,few,TGCAGCGTTGAAGAGGCGCCCACCTACGAGCAGTACTTC,CSVEEAPTYEQYF
16,TRBV9,TRBD1,TRBJ1-5,.,TGTGCCAGCAGCGCCGGGGGGGACAGCCGGAATCAGCCCCAGCATTTT,CASSAGGDSRNQPQHF
16,TRBV7-9,.,TRBJ2-1,.,TGTGCCAGCAGCTTAGGATCGAGGACAATCTGGCTTGAGCAGTTCTTC,CASSLGSRTIWLEQFF
13,TRBV5-1,TRBD2,TRBJ2-5,.,TGCGCCAGCAGCTCAACTAGCGTGGAGACCCAGTACTTC,CASSSTSVETQYF
13,TRBV5-1,.,TRBJ2-2,few,TGCGCCAGCAGCTTCCACGGTGACGGGGAGCTGTTTTTT,CASSFHGDGELFF
16,TRBV7-2,TRBD2,TRBJ2-3,.,TGTGCCAGCAGCTTAGAGATCCTAGCGGGGCGAGATACGCAGTATTTT,CASSLEILAGRDTQYF
12,TRBV30,.,TRBJ2-1,few,TGTGCCTGGAGTGTACAAGTAAATGAGCAGTTCTTC,CAWSVQVNEQFF
15,TRBV20-1,.,TRBJ2-7,.,TGCAGTGCTTCAGTATCCACAGGGACGAACTACGAGCAGTACTTC,CSASVSTGTNYEQYF
14,TRBV28,.,TRBJ1-2,.,TGTGCCAGCAGTTTGGCACAGCTGAACTATGGCTACACCTTC,CASSLAQLNYGYTF
15,TRBV3-1,.,TRBJ2-1,few,TGTGCCAGCAGCCAAGGCGGGGCTTCCTACAATGAGCAGTTCTTC,CASSQGGASYNEQFF